These 15 T cell receptor beta chains came from one sample sequenced in a study of blood T cells in healthy people across ages. A sample-barcoded 5' primer and a J-beta primer mix were used in a second PCR of roughly 7 to 11 cycles. Each CDR3 protein is one row after TCRdb ran MiXCR on the 5' RACE reads. The sample contains 600,000 to 850,000 distinct CDR3 sequences, approximately 25% of which appear only once. These same records also appear under a second study, on T cells of mothers and their children.

Sample: blood. Receptors originate from a boy between 10 and 17 years old in good health.

The chain is built from TRBV5-6 and TRBJ2-3; D perhaps matches TRBD2 (6 bases). Trimming removed 0 bases at V and 3 bases at J, with 14 bases between. Germline V gene sequence: CDR1 SGHDT, CDR2 YYEEEE. There are 16 residues in the CDR3. The CDR3 loop is CASSLDLGGGTDTQYF. The CDR3 DNA is TGTGCCAGCAGCTTGGATCTGGGAGGTGGGACAGATACGCAGTATTTT. The variable domain in full, completed from reference TRBV5-6 and TRBJ2-3, reads DAGVTQSPTHLIKTRGQQVTLRCSPKSGHDTVSWYQQALGQGPQFIFQYYEEEERQRGNFPDRFSGHQFPNYSSELNVNALLLGDSALYLCASSLDLGGGTDTQYFGPGTRLTVL.

There are a few counts of this clonotype. The chain combines TRBV20-1 with TRBJ2-5; D remains ambiguous. The DNA end is a closer match to TRBJ2-1, so the J assignment may be wrong. The CDR3 loop spans 11 amino acids. Looked up from germline, CDR1 is DFQATT and CDR2 is SNEGSKA (reference sequence). The CDR3 reads CSARPLVEQFF. The CDR3 coding sequence is TGCAGTGCCCGCCCCCTAGTTGAGCAGTTCTTC.

This clonotype was found many times. The genes are TRBV11-1 and TRBJ2-1; 7 bases fit TRBD1. Germline V gene sequence: CDR1 SGHAT, CDR2 FQDESV (reference sequence). V shed 6 bases, J shed 0 bases, and the junction held 5 bases outside the gene matches. The CDR3 spans 15 residues. CDR3 in amino acids: CASSSDRSSYNEQFF. The CDR3 DNA is TGTGCCAGCAGTTCGGACAGGAGCTCCTACAATGAGCAGTTCTTC. Full variable domain (remainder filled in from reference TRBV11-1 and TRBJ2-1): EAEVAQSPRYKITEKSQAVAFWCDPISGHATLYWYRQILGQGPELLVQFQDESVVDDSQLPKDRFSAERLKGVDSTLKIQPAELGDSAMYLCASSSDRSSYNEQFFGPGTRLTVL.

The CDR3 coding sequence is TGTGCCAGCAGCTCTAGGACAGGGGGCACGAACACTGAAGCTTTCTTT. Translating it yields CASSSRTGGTNTEAFF. The chain has TRBV12-3 or TRBV12-4 and TRBJ1-1; 11 bases match TRBD1. Trimming removed 6 bases from V and 1 base from J; junction bases left unmatched: 7. The CDR3 spans 16 residues.

The sample holds a few counts of this clonotype. V gene TRBV7-9 combines with J gene TRBJ2-3; 11 bases align to TRBD2. This CDR3 spans 18 amino acids. CDR1 is SEHNR, CDR2 FQNEAQ, per germline (reference sequence). The J segment lost 2 bases and the V segment lost 5 bases, leaving 12 bases of the junction unmatched. The CDR3 bases are TGTGCCAGCAGCCCGACCAGACTAGCGGGGCCCTACACAGATACGCAGTATTTT. Encoded protein: CASSPTRLAGPYTDTQYF.

CDR3 in DNA: TGCAGTGCTAGAGATCTCCGGGGGCCGGACGACTACGAGCAGTACTTC. Translated, it gives CSARDLRGPDDYEQYF. The gene calls are TRBV20-1 and TRBJ2-7, with D perhaps TRBD1 or TRBD2 (6 bases each). This CDR3 spans 16 amino acids. The V gene's germline CDR1 is DFQATT and CDR2 SNEGSKA (reference sequence). Deletions cut 0 bases from V and 3 bases from J, with 18 bases between.

This clonotype turned up a few times. The chain employs TRBV6-5 and TRBJ2-5; D is ambiguous. Germline CDR1 and CDR2: MNHEY and SVGAGI. The CDR3 consists of 15 residues. V lost 0 bases, J lost 5 bases, and 13 bases lay in between. DNA of the CDR3: TGTGCCAGCAGTTACTCAGGGAATTTTGGGGAGACCCAGTACTTC. This translates into CASSYSGNFGETQYF.

The genes are TRBV7-9 and TRBJ2-7, with 7 bases lining up with TRBD2. The CDR3 sequence is 15 residues long. The J segment lost 2 bases and the V segment lost 6 bases, leaving 10 bases of the junction unmatched. Germline-derived CDR1 and CDR2 are SEHNR and FQNEAQ (reference sequence). In DNA, the CDR3 is TGTGCCAGCAGTTCGCGTAGCGGGTACCCCTACGAGCAGTACTTC. It codes for CASSSRSGYPYEQYF.

This chain connects TRBV12-3 or TRBV12-4 to TRBJ2-5; D is possibly TRBD1 or TRBD2 (7 bases each). Deletions cut 4 bases from V and 11 bases from J, with 20 bases between. The CDR3 runs 14 residues. CDR3 sequence (DNA): TGTGCCAGCAGTTCTTTAGGGAGGGGGCAAGAGCAGTACTTC. It codes for CASSSLGRGQEQYF.

The chain has TRBV7-3 and TRBJ2-3; either TRBD1 or TRBD2 may fit D (6 bases each). CDR3 length: 15 amino acids. Trimming pared 2 bases from V and 0 bases from J, leaving 9 bases between. In germline, CDR1 is SGHTA, CDR2 FQGTGA. The CDR3, as DNA: TGTGCCAGCAGCTTACCGGGGGCTAGCACAGATACGCAGTATTTT. It codes for CASSLPGASTDTQYF.

This clonotype was counted a few times. The rearrangement joins TRBV12-3 or TRBV12-4 to TRBJ1-2, with TRBD1 matching over 12 bases. The CDR3 runs to 14 residues. The V segment lost 6 bases and the J segment 8 bases; nucleotides outside the gene matches: 7. CDR3 in DNA: TGTGCCAGCAGCCCGGGACAGGGGGCGGGGGGCTACACCTTC. Encoded protein: CASSPGQGAGGYTF.

This clonotype was detected only a few times. The CDR3 DNA reads as TGCGCCAGCAGCCAAGGTTCCGGATTCAAAAACATTCAGTACTTC. It yields the protein CASSQGSGFKNIQYF. The rearrangement joins TRBV4-3 to TRBJ2-4, with unresolved D. Germline CDR1 reads LGHNA; CDR2 reads YSLEER. This CDR3 is built from 15 residues. The V end lost 1 base, the J end lost 3 bases, and 10 bases lay between the germline ends.

The chain's CDR3 is CASSPRTSLDIQYF. CDR3 sequence (DNA): TGTGCCAGCAGCCCAAGGACTTCTCTAGACATTCAGTACTTC. The V and J genes are TRBV3-1 and TRBJ2-4, with a tentative D call TRBD2 (5 bases). V was shortened by 4 bases and J by 8 bases, with 15 bases between the two germline ends. Germline assignment: CDR1 LGHDT and CDR2 YNNKEL (reference sequence). The CDR3 covers 14 residues.

There are a few counts of this clonotype. The chain joins TRBV7-9 to TRBJ2-3, with TRBD2 matching over 7 bases. The CDR3 spans 15 residues. CDR1 SEHNR and CDR2 FQNEAQ come from the germline V gene (reference sequence). Trimming took 4 bases from V and 6 from J; bases not matched to a gene: 10. The CDR3 here is CASSSRTRHSDTQYF. CDR3 bases: TGTGCCAGCAGCTCTCGGACTAGACATTCCGATACGCAGTATTTT.

The CDR3 is CASSQERTSNYGYTF. The CDR3 DNA reads as TGTGCCAGCAGCCAAGAACGAACCTCTAACTATGGCTACACCTTC. This sequence joins TRBV4-2 and TRBJ1-2; D is unclear. The CDR3 covers 15 residues. The germline V gene has CDR1 LGHNA and CDR2 YNFKEQ. V was cut by 0 bases and J by 0 bases, with 8 bases left in between.